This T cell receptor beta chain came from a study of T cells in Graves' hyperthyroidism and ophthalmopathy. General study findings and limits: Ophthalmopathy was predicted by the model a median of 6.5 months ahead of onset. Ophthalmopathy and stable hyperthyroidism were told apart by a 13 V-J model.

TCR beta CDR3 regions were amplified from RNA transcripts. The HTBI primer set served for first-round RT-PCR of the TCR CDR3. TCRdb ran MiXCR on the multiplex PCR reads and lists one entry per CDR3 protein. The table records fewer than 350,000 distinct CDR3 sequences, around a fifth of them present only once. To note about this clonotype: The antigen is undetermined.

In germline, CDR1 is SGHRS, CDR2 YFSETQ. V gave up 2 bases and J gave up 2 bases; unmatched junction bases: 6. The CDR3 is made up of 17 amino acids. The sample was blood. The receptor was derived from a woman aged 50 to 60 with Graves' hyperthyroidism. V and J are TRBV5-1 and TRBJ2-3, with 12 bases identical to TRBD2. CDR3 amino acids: CASSFTGLAGHTDTQYF. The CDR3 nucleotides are TGCGCCAGCAGCTTCACAGGACTAGCGGGGCACACAGATACGCAGTATTTT.